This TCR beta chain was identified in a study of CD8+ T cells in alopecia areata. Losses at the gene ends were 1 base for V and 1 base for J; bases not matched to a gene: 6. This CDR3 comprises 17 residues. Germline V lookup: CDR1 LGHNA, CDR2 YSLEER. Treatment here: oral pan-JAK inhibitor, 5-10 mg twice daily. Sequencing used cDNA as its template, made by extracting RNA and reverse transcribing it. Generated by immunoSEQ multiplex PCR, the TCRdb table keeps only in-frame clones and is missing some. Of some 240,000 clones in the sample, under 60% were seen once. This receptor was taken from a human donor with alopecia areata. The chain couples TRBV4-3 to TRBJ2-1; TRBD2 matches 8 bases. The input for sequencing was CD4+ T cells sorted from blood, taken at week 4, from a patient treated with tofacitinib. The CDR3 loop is CASSQVHGGASYNEQFF. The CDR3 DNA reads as TGCGCCAGCAGCCAAGTACACGGGGGGGCGTCCTACAATGAGCAGTTCTTC.